These T cell receptor beta chains were read from a single sample in a study of T cell responses to AZD1222 COVID-19 vaccine. Produced via immunoSEQ multiplex PCR; TCRdb's table is partial and in-frame only. Among over 120,000 clones listed, 92% were seen once. Sample: peripheral blood, taken on day 0 of AZD1222 vaccination. These receptors all come from an adult in good health. Each CDR3 is given with its conserved first and last residue. Each record gives: V gene, D gene, clone size, J gene, CDR3 protein, CDR3 DNA. D genes are given only for firm matches. Clone size is given for some rows only: seen once, a few or many times, or a class if the clone is expanded.

>TRBV15|NA|NA|TRBJ1-5
CATSRQIGPQYSNQPQHF
TGTGCCACCAGCAGACAGATAGGTCCCCAATATAGCAATCAGCCCCAGCATTTT
>TRBV6-2/TRBV6-3|TRBD1|NA|TRBJ1-5
CASSSGQGVNQPQHF
TGTGCCAGCAGTTCCGGACAGGGAGTCAATCAGCCCCAGCATTTT
>TRBV6-5|TRBD1|NA|TRBJ2-7
CASSYEGASQYF
TGTGCCAGCAGTTACGAGGGGGCGTCGCAGTACTTC
>TRBV28|TRBD1|NA|TRBJ1-4
CASSTGQGATNEKLFF
TGTGCCAGCAGCACAGGACAGGGTGCAACTAATGAAAAACTGTTTTTT
>TRBV12-3/TRBV12-4|NA|NA|TRBJ1-1
CASSLPPTRAAFF
TGTGCCAGCAGTTTACCGCCGACAAGGGCAGCTTTCTTT
>TRBV5-1|NA|NA|TRBJ1-1
CASSLGTDNTEAFF
TGCGCCAGCAGCTTGGGGACGGACAACACTGAAGCTTTCTTT
>TRBV5-1|NA|NA|TRBJ1-1
CASSLTGGSNTEAFF
TGCGCCAGCAGCTTGACCGGGGGTTCGAACACTGAAGCTTTCTTT
>TRBV21-1|NA|few|TRBJ2-7
CASTKRRQPCF
TGTGCCAGCACCAAAAGGAGGCAGCCATGTTTC
>TRBV5-4|NA|NA|TRBJ1-5
CASSLTPSSNQPQHF
TGTGCCAGCAGCTTGACCCCATCTAGCAATCAGCCCCAGCATTTT
>TRBV3-1/TRBV3-2|NA|NA|TRBJ2-3
CASSRERIASTDTQYF
TGTGCCAGCAGCCGAGAGCGGATCGCAAGCACAGATACGCAGTATTTT
>TRBV10-3|NA|few|TRBJ2-5
CAIRNRETQYF
TGTGCCATCAGGAACCGGGAGACCCAGTACTTC